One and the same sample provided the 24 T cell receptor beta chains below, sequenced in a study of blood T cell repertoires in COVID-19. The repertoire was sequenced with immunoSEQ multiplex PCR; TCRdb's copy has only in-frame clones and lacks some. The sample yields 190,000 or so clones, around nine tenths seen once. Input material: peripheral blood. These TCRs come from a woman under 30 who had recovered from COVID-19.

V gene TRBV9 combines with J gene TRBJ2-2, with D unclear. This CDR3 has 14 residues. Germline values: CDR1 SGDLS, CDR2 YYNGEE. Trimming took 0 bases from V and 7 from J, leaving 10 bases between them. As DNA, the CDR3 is TGTGCCAGCAGCGTAGAGAGCCGGGTCGGGGAGCTGTTTTTT. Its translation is CASSVESRVGELFF.

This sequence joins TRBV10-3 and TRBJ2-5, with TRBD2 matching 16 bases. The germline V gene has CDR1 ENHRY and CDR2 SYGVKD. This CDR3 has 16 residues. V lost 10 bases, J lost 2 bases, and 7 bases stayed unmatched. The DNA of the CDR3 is TGTGCCACCAGGGGACTAGCGGGGGGGAATCAAGAGACCCAGTACTTC. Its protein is CATRGLAGGNQETQYF.

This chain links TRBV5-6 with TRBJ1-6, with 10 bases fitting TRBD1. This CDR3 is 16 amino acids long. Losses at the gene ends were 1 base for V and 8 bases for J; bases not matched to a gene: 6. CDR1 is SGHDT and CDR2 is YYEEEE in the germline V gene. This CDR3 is CASSLRDRGHYSPLHF. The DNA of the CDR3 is TGTGCCAGCAGCTTGAGGGACAGGGGCCACTATTCACCCCTCCACTTT.

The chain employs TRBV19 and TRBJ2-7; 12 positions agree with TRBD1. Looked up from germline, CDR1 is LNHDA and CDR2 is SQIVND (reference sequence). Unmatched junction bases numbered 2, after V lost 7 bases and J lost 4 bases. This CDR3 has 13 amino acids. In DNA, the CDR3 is TGTGCCAGTACGGGACAGGGGGCGTACGAGCAGTACTTC. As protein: CASTGQGAYEQYF. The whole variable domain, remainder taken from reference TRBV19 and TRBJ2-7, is DGGITQSPKYLFRKEGQNVTLSCEQNLNHDAMYWYRQDPGQGLRLIYYSQIVNDFQKGDIAEGYSVSREKKESFPLTVTSAQKNPTAFYLCASTGQGAYEQYFGPGTRLTVT.

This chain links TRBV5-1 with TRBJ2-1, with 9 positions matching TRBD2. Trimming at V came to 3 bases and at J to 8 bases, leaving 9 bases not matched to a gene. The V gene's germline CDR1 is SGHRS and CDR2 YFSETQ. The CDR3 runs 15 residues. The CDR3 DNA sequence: TGCGCCAGCAGCTCCATAGCGGGAGTTAGGGATGAGCAGTTCTTC. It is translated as CASSSIAGVRDEQFF.

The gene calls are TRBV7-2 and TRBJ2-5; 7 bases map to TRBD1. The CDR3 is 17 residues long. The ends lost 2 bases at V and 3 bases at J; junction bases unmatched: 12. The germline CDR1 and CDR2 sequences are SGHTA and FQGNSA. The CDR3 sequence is CASSLLFSLTGEETQYF. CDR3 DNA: TGTGCCAGCAGCTTACTCTTTTCCCTTACAGGGGAAGAGACCCAGTACTTC.

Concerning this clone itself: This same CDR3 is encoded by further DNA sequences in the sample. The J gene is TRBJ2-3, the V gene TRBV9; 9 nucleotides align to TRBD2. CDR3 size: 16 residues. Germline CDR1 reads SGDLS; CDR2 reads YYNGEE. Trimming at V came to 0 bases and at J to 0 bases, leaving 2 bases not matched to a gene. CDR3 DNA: TGTGCCAGCAGCGTAGGAGCGGGGGGTAGCACAGATACGCAGTATTTT. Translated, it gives CASSVGAGGSTDTQYF.

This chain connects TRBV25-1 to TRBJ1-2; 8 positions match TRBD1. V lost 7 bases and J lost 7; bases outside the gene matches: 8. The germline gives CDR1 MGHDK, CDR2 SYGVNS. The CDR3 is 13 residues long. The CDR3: CASIKTGTGGYTF. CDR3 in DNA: TGTGCCAGCATTAAGACAGGGACAGGTGGCTACACCTTC.

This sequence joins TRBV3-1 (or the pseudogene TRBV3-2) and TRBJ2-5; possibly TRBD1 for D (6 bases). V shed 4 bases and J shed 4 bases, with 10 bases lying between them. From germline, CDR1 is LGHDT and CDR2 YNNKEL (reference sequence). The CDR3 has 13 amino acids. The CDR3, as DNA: TGTGCCAGCAGCCTACAGGGTTCAGAGACCCAGTACTTC. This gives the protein CASSLQGSETQYF.

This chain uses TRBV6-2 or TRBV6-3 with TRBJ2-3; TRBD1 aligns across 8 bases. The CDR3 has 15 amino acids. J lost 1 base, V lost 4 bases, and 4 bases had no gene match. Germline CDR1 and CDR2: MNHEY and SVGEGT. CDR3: CASSLLGQGTDTQYF. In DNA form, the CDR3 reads TGTGCCAGCAGTTTGCTGGGACAGGGCACAGATACGCAGTATTTT.

CDR3 coding DNA: TGTGCCAGCAGCTTATTGAGGGATGGAAAACTGTTTTTT. Amino acids: CASSLLRDGKLFF. The chain links TRBV7-9 to TRBJ1-4; D gene unclear. Germline values: CDR1 SEHNR, CDR2 FQNEAQ (reference sequence). CDR3 length: 13 amino acids. The V end was cut by 2 bases, the J end by 10 bases, with 11 bases between.

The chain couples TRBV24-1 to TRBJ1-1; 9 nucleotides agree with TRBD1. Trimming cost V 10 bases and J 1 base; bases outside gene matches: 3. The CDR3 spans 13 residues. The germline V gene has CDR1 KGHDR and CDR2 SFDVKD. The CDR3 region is CATGDRANTEAFF. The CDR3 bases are TGTGCCACTGGGGACAGGGCGAACACTGAAGCTTTCTTT.

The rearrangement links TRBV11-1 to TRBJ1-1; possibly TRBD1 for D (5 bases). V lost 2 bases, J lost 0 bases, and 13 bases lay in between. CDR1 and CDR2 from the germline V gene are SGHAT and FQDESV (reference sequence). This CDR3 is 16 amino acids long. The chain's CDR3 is CASSLKGSGMNTEAFF. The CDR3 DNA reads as TGTGCCAGCAGCTTAAAGGGGTCAGGAATGAACACTGAAGCTTTCTTT.

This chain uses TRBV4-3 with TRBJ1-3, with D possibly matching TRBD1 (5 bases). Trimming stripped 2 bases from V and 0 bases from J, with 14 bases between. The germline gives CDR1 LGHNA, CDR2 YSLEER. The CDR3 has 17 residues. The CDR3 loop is CASSQQGGGISGNTIYF. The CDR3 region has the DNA TGCGCCAGCAGCCAACAGGGTGGCGGGATCTCTGGAAACACCATATATTTT.

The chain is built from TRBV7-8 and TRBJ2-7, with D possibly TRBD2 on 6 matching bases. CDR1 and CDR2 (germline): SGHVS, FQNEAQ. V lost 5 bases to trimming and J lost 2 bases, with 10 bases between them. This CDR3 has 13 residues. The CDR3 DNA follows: TGTGCCAGCAGCGCGGGACGCACCTACGAGCAGTACTTC. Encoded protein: CASSAGRTYEQYF.

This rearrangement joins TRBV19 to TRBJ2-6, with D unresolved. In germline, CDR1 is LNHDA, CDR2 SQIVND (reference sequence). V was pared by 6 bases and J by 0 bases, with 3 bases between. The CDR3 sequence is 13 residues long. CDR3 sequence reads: CASRYSGANVLTF. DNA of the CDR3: TGTGCCAGTAGGTACTCTGGGGCCAACGTCCTGACTTTC.

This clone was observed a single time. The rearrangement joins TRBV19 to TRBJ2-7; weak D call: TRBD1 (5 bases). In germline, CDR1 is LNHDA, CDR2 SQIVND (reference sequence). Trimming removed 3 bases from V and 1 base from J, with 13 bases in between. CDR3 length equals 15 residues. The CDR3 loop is CASSISFDRSYEQYV. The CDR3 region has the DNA TGTGCCAGTAGTATCTCCTTCGACAGATCCTACGAGCAGTACGTC.

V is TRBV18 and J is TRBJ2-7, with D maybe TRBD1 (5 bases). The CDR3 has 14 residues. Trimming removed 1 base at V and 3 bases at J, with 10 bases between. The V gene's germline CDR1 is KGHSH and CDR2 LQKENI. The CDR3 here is CASSPLDTFYEQYF. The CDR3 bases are TGTGCCAGCTCACCACTGGACACCTTCTACGAGCAGTACTTC.

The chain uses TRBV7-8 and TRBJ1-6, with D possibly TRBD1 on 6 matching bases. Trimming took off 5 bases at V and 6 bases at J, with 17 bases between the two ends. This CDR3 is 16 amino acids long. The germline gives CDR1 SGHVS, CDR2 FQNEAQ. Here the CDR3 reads CASSVHTGTRNSPLHF. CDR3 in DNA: TGTGCCAGCAGCGTACATACAGGGACCCGTAATTCACCCCTCCACTTT.

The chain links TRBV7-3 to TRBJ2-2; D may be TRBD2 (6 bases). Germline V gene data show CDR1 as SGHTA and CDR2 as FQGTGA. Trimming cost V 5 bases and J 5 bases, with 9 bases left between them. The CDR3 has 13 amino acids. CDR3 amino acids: CASSPTRTGELFF. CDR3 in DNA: TGTGCCAGCAGCCCGACTAGGACCGGGGAGCTGTTTTTT.

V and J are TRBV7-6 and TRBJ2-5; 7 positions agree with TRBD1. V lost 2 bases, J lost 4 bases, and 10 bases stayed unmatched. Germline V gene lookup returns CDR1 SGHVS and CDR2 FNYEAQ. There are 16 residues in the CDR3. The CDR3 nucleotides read TGTGCCAGCAGCTTAACGGGGACAGTGACCCGAGAGACCCAGTACTTC. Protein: CASSLTGTVTRETQYF.

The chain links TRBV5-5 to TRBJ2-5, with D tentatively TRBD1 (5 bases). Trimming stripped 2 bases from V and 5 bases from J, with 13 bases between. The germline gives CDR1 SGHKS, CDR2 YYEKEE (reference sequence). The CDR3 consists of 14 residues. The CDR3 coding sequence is TGTGCCAGCAGCTTTCTCAGGGCTCCGGAGACCCAGTACTTC. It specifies CASSFLRAPETQYF. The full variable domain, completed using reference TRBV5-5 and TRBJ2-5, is DAGVTQSPTHLIKTRGQQVTLRCSPISGHKSVSWYQQVLGQGPQFIFQYYEKEERGRGNFPDRFSARQFPNYSSELNVNALLLGDSALYLCASSFLRAPETQYFGPGTRLLVL.

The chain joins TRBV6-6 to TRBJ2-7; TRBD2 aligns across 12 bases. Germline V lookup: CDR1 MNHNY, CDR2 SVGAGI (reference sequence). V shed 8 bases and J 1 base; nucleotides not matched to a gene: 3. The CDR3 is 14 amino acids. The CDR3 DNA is TGTGCCAGCGGGGGACTAGCGGGTTCCTACGAGCAGTACTTC. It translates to CASGGLAGSYEQYF.

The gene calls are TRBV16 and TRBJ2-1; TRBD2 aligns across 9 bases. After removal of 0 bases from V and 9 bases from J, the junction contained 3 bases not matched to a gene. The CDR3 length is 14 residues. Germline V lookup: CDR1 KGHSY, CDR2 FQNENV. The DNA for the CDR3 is TGTGCCAGCAGCCAATCGAGCGGGGGGATTGAGCAGTTCTTC. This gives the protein CASSQSSGGIEQFF.